One T cell receptor beta chain is described in this entry. The antigen is unknown. This specimen belongs to a study of memory CD4+ T cells and cytomegalovirus serostatus. Study in general: This sample comes from healthy Belgian adults, 8 to 10 CMV seropositive, approximately 25 seronegative.

Data came from immunoSEQ multiplex PCR; TCRdb stores just in-frame clones and leaves some out. The table lists about 31,000 clones, around four fifths of them singletons. The sort gate was single viable CD3+CD4+CD8-CD45RO+ cells for memory CD4+ T cells. CD4+ T cells were isolated by positive magnetic selection. The germline CDR1 and CDR2 sequences are SGHNT and YYREEE (reference sequence). V shed 6 bases, J shed 2 bases, and the junction held 8 bases outside the gene matches. The CDR3 runs to 14 residues. Study results and caveats: The CMV-associated TCR signature appears largely within the CD4+ memory repertoire.

The chain links TRBV5-4 to TRBJ2-7, with 7 nucleotides matching TRBD1. What was sequenced was memory CD4+ T cells from blood. The sequence derives from an adult in good health and CMV-seronegative. Some clones in this sample may be carry-over from other donors' samples. The CDR3 sequence is CASKRDSNTYEQYF. The CDR3 DNA reads as TGTGCCAGCAAGAGGGACAGCAATACCTACGAGCAGTACTTC.